This T cell receptor (beta chain) was captured in a study of T cell clonotyping in hematopoietic cell transplantation. Findings and caveats of the study: Pathologically expanded recipient clonotypes increased progressively from day 30 to day 180 as diversity fell. Broader posttransplant TCR repertoire diversity was predicted by graft donor and pretransplant recipient Inverse Simpson Index values. At the given depth, recipient repertoires were over 95% de novo clonotypes. Without cell sorting, CD4 versus CD8 contributions remain unresolved.

Germline V gives CDR1 MNHNY, CDR2 SVGAGI (reference sequence). The junction had 7 bases not matched to a gene; V was cut back by 2 bases and J by 8 bases. The CDR3 has 15 residues. Profiling relied on immunoSEQ multiplex PCR, and the TCRdb table lists in-frame clones only, not all of them. The table includes under 9,000 clones, approximately 68% detected once. This clone was picked up one time. Its antigen is currently unknown. The clonotype originates from a male patient aged 60-70 years who had an allogeneic stem cell transplant from an unrelated donor, so the T cells may come from the graft donor. Some clones in this sample may be carry-over from other donors' samples. The chain is built from TRBV6-6 and TRBJ1-4; 8 bases agree with TRBD1. The sample consisted of peripheral blood mononuclear cells, taken 100 days after allogeneic stem cell transplant. The CDR3 coding sequence is TGTGCCAGCAGTTACCCGACAGGGGCGGGAGAAAAACTGTTTTTT. It codes for CASSYPTGAGEKLFF.